Listed here are 9 T cell receptor beta chains from one sample, sequenced in a study of TIL therapy for anti-PD-1-resistant metastatic lung cancer. Time point meaning: pre-treatment sample, taken before nivolumab and TIL therapy. Most excised metastases sampled were pleural nodules or supraclavicular lymph nodes. Sequencing used immunoSEQ v3. The assay was immunoSEQ multiplex PCR, and TCRdb's table has in-frame clones only and misses some. The table shows some 12,000 clones, with about 61% occurring only once. The sample consisted of tumor tissue, taken at baseline. All receptors come from a person between 30 and 80 years old with non-small cell lung cancer.

By frequency in the sample, this clone is medium-sized. The chain combines TRBV24-1 with TRBJ1-1; 7 nucleotides line up with TRBD1. Trimming took 7 bases from V and 3 from J; bases not matched to a gene: 1. Germline V gene lookup returns CDR1 KGHDR and CDR2 SFDVKD. The CDR3 is 12 residues long. The chain's CDR3 is CATSGQDTEAFF. For the CDR3, the DNA is TGTGCCACCAGCGGACAGGACACTGAAGCTTTCTTT.

This clone is medium-sized by share. The rearrangement uses TRBV9 and TRBJ2-2, with D possibly being TRBD2 (5 bases). With 4 bases removed from V and 0 bases from J, the gap between germline ends came to 13 bases. This CDR3 is built from 16 residues. The germline V gene has CDR1 SGDLS and CDR2 YYNGEE. For the CDR3, the DNA is TGTGCCAGCAGCCTCCCAGGAGGAGCGAACACCGGGGAGCTGTTTTTT. It is translated as CASSLPGGANTGELFF.

By share of the sample, this clone is large. The V call is TRBV29-1, the J call TRBJ1-1; weak D call: TRBD1 (6 bases). The CDR3 has 12 residues. CDR1 is SQVTM, CDR2 ANQGSEA, per germline. Trimming took off 5 bases at V and 5 bases at J, with 12 bases between the two ends. CDR3 DNA: TGCAGCGTTCAAAGGGGGGGTACTGAAGCTTTCTTT. It yields the protein CSVQRGGTEAFF.

This clone was counted a few times. The chain employs TRBV15 and TRBJ2-1; weak D call: TRBD2 (6 bases). The V gene lost 0 bases and the J gene lost 5 bases, with 14 bases spanning the gap. CDR1 is LNHNV and CDR2 is YYDKDF in the germline V gene (reference sequence). The CDR3 length is 16 residues. The CDR3: CATSRDWAGGDNEQFF. The CDR3 DNA sequence: TGTGCCACCAGCAGAGATTGGGCCGGAGGGGACAATGAGCAGTTCTTC.

Within the sample, this clone is medium-sized. The V gene is TRBV11-2, the J gene TRBJ1-5, with a weak D call TRBD1 (5 bases). The V end was cut by 6 bases, the J end by 0 bases, with 9 bases between. The germline gives CDR1 SGHAT, CDR2 FQNNGV. This CDR3 contains 14 residues. The CDR3 sequence: CASRGTGSNQPQHF. The DNA of the CDR3 is TGTGCCAGCAGGGGAACAGGTAGCAATCAGCCCCAGCATTTT.

The V and J genes are TRBV13 and TRBJ1-2; D unclear. Between the trimmed V and J ends, which lost 4 bases and 2 bases, there was a span of 14 bases. The CDR3 contains 15 residues. Per the germline V gene, CDR1 is PRHDT and CDR2 is FYEKMQ (reference sequence). DNA of the CDR3: TGTGCCAGCAGCTCGACCGGGCTACTAAACTATGGCTACACCTTC. This sequence encodes CASSSTGLLNYGYTF.

CDR3 sequence reads: CASRDTSEAFF. CDR3 bases: TGTGCCAGCAGGGATACATCTGAAGCTTTCTTT. The chain carries TRBV3-1 (or the pseudogene TRBV3-2) and TRBJ1-1; the D is unclear. V lost 6 bases and J lost 6, with 8 bases in between. Germline loops: CDR1 LGHDT, CDR2 YNNKEL (reference sequence). The CDR3 spans 11 residues.

In this sample, this clone is medium-sized. The chain couples TRBV9 to TRBJ2-5, with 10 bases lining up with TRBD2. The CDR3 spans 15 residues. Per germline, CDR1 SGDLS and CDR2 YYNGEE. Unmatched junction bases numbered 3, after V lost 4 bases and J lost 0 bases. Here the CDR3 reads CASSYGLADQETQYF. CDR3 coding DNA: TGTGCCAGCAGCTACGGACTAGCGGACCAAGAGACCCAGTACTTC.

The V call is TRBV5-5, the J call TRBJ1-1, with D possibly matching TRBD1 (5 bases). CDR1 is SGHKS and CDR2 is YYEKEE in the germline V gene (reference sequence). V lost 5 bases and J lost 6, with 20 bases in between. CDR3 length: 15 residues. The CDR3 nucleotides read TGTGCCAGCAGTTCCCGTACGGGGGGGAGCGCTGAAGCTTTCTTT. Its translation is CASSSRTGGSAEAFF.